This T cell receptor beta chain was obtained from a study of cytomegalovirus exposure and HLA in healthy donors. Study-wide results and caveats: The later analysis indicated that the majority of CMV-associated TCR beta chains appeared HLA-restricted.

Remarks on this clone: Its specificity is unknown.

Germline CDR1 LGHNA, CDR2 YSLEER. The CDR3 is made up of 16 amino acids. V shed 8 bases, J shed 4 bases, and the junction held 13 bases outside the gene matches. Vbeta (60) and Jbeta (13) primers were used in the PCR. Clones were sequenced by immunoSEQ multiplex PCR, and TCRdb holds only the in-frame ones, with some missing. The table shows around 65,000 clones, with around 86% occurring only once. The V call is TRBV4-3, the J call TRBJ2-2; 7 bases are a match to TRBD2. Sequencing was carried out using PBMCs. This TCR derives from a female donor in good health and CMV-seronegative. The chain's CDR3 is CASGEGSGPLTGELFF. The CDR3 bases are TGCGCCAGCGGAGAGGGTAGCGGGCCCCTCACCGGGGAGCTGTTTTTT.